The 19 T cell receptor beta chains in this list originate from one sample, sequenced in a study of blood T cell repertoires in COVID-19. Profiled with immunoSEQ multiplex PCR; TCRdb holds only in-frame clones, not every one. This table holds a few hundred thousand clones, 89% found once. The sequencing sample was made of peripheral blood. Source of these receptors: a man aged 35 to 55 with acute or convalescent COVID-19.

Regarding this clone: Other DNA variants within this sample encode the same CDR3. The chain carries TRBV6-5 and TRBJ1-4; 7 nucleotides match TRBD1. Germline CDR1 and CDR2: MNHEY and SVGAGI. V gave up 5 bases and J gave up 1 base; unmatched junction bases: 4. The CDR3 length is 15 residues. This CDR3 reads CASSPNRGTNEKLFF. The CDR3 nucleotides read TGTGCCAGCAGTCCAAACAGGGGAACTAATGAAAAACTGTTTTTT.

V and J are TRBV2 and TRBJ1-1; D unresolved. Germline CDR1 and CDR2: SNHLY and FYNNEI. The V and J ends lost 2 bases and 6 bases respectively, with 13 bases between them. CDR3 length: 14 amino acids. The CDR3 here is CASSERGRRPEAFF. Here the CDR3 DNA reads TGTGCCAGCAGTGAACGAGGGAGGCGTCCTGAAGCTTTCTTT.

This chain's CDR3 is CASSWTPTYEQYF. CDR3 DNA sequence: TGTGCCAGCAGTTGGACACCAACCTACGAGCAGTACTTC. The chain combines TRBV12-3 or TRBV12-4 with TRBJ2-7, with D perhaps TRBD1 (5 bases). V dropped 4 bases and J dropped 2 bases, with 9 bases sitting between them. The CDR3 sequence is 13 residues long.

V gene TRBV18 combines with J gene TRBJ1-1; D unresolved. Germline CDR1 is KGHSH and CDR2 is LQKENI. The V gene lost 4 bases and the J gene lost 1 base, with 7 bases spanning the gap. The CDR3 is 13 amino acids. CDR3 sequence (DNA): TGTGCCAGCTCACTCTCAGAGAACACTGAAGCTTTCTTT. Translating gives CASSLSENTEAFF.

The rearrangement uses TRBV29-1 and TRBJ2-7, with 9 bases fitting TRBD2. The junction had 2 bases not matched to a gene; V was cut back by 3 bases and J by 2 bases. Germline V gives CDR1 SQVTM, CDR2 ANQGSEA. The length of the CDR3 is 13 residues. In DNA form, the CDR3 reads TGCAGCGTTGAGACTAGCGGTACCTACGAGCAGTACTTC. Protein product: CSVETSGTYEQYF.

There are a few counts of this clone. V gene TRBV7-9 combines with J gene TRBJ2-1; D may be TRBD2 (5 bases). The germline gives CDR1 SEHNR, CDR2 FQNEAQ (reference sequence). This CDR3 contains 14 residues. The V gene lost 3 bases and the J gene lost 6 bases, with 12 bases spanning the gap. CDR3: CASSFRTSANEQFF. As DNA, the CDR3 is TGTGCCAGCAGCTTCCGGACTTCAGCCAATGAGCAGTTCTTC.

The V gene is TRBV28, the J gene TRBJ2-7; a possible D gene is TRBD2 (5 bases). Per the germline V gene, CDR1 is MDHEN and CDR2 is SYDVKM. V was clipped by 7 bases and J by 3 bases, with 13 bases between them. This CDR3 contains 13 residues. As DNA, the CDR3 is TGTGCCAGCACCCGCGGAGGTTTCTACGAGCAGTACTTC. Amino acids: CASTRGGFYEQYF.

J is TRBJ1-2 and V is TRBV7-2, with D unresolved. V was trimmed by 4 bases and J by 2 bases, leaving 14 bases between them. The CDR3 runs 15 residues. The V gene's germline CDR1 is SGHTA and CDR2 FQGNSA. The CDR3 loop reads CASSSPTSPNYGYTF. For the CDR3, the DNA is TGTGCCAGCAGCTCCCCGACATCCCCAAACTATGGCTACACCTTC.

The chain joins TRBV2 to TRBJ1-3; D perhaps matches TRBD1 (5 bases). Trimming left V 2 bases short and J 0 bases short, with 14 bases between. The length of the CDR3 is 17 residues. The germline gives CDR1 SNHLY, CDR2 FYNNEI. In DNA form, the CDR3 reads TGTGCCAGCAGTGAAACTACAGGACCGTCCTCTGGAAACACCATATATTTT. This sequence encodes CASSETTGPSSGNTIYF.

The V gene is TRBV9, the J gene TRBJ2-1, with TRBD2 matching 12 bases. Germline values: CDR1 SGDLS, CDR2 YYNGEE. The length of the CDR3 is 18 residues. Trimming at V came to 4 bases and at J to 3 bases, leaving 11 bases not matched to a gene. CDR3: CASSLTSGGHRIYNEQFF. The CDR3 nucleotides read TGTGCCAGCAGCTTGACTAGCGGGGGCCACCGTATCTACAATGAGCAGTTCTTC. The complete variable domain, with remaining parts taken from reference TRBV9 and TRBJ2-1, reads DSGVTQTPKHLITATGQRVTLRCSPRSGDLSVYWYQQSLDQGLQFLIQYYNGEERAKGNILERFSAQQFPDLHSELNLSSLELGDSALYFCASSLTSGGHRIYNEQFFGPGTRLTVL.

The chain recombines TRBV5-1 with TRBJ2-5; TRBD2 matches at 12 bases. Per the germline V gene, CDR1 is SGHRS and CDR2 is YFSETQ. CDR3 length: 16 amino acids. Trimming cost V 4 bases and J 2 bases; bases outside gene matches: 6. CDR3 bases: TGCGCCAGCAGCATCCGACTAGCGGGGGATCAAGAGACCCAGTACTTC. Its protein is CASSIRLAGDQETQYF.

V is TRBV19 and J is TRBJ2-5; D is possibly TRBD2 (6 bases). Trimming took 5 bases from V and 5 from J, leaving 12 bases between them. The V gene's germline CDR1 is LNHDA and CDR2 SQIVND (reference sequence). This CDR3 is built from 13 residues. The CDR3, as DNA: TGTGCCAGTAGTGGGACTCGACTGGAGACCCAGTACTTC. Encoded protein: CASSGTRLETQYF.

J is TRBJ1-1 and V is TRBV7-9; 11 nucleotides align to TRBD1. CDR3 length equals 15 residues. The ends lost 4 bases at V and 1 base at J; junction bases unmatched: 2. Germline V gene sequence: CDR1 SEHNR, CDR2 FQNEAQ (reference sequence). Written as DNA, the CDR3 is TGTGCCAGCAGCTGGGACAGGGGGGAGAACACTGAAGCTTTCTTT. Translation gives CASSWDRGENTEAFF. Drawing the rest from reference TRBV7-9 and TRBJ1-1, the complete variable domain is DTGVSQNPRHKITKRGQNVTFRCDPISEHNRLYWYRQTLGQGPEFLTYFQNEAQLEKSRLLSDRFSAERPKGSFSTLEIQRTEQGDSAMYLCASSWDRGENTEAFFGQGTRLTVV.

Regarding this clone: Other DNA sequences in the same sample also yield this CDR3. The chain recombines TRBV9 with TRBJ2-5, with 11 bases matching TRBD2. Per the germline V gene, CDR1 is SGDLS and CDR2 is YYNGEE. J lost 5 bases, V lost 0 bases, and 3 bases had no gene match. The CDR3 contains 15 residues. The DNA of the CDR3 is TGTGCCAGCAGCGTAGATAGCGGGAGGGGTGAGACCCAGTACTTC. Translated: CASSVDSGRGETQYF.

The V call is TRBV4-1, the J call TRBJ1-2; unclear D gene. Trimming shortened V by 0 bases and J by 2 bases, and 7 bases separated the two germline ends. The CDR3 consists of 14 residues. The germline CDR1 and CDR2 sequences are MGHRA and YSYEKL. In nucleotides, the CDR3 is TGCGCCAGCAGCCAAGACACATTAAACTATGGCTACACCTTC. It is translated as CASSQDTLNYGYTF.

The CDR3 region is CASSQDRTGGYGYTF. The CDR3 coding sequence is TGCGCCAGCAGCCAAGATCGGACAGGGGGCTATGGCTACACCTTC. The chain carries TRBV4-3 and TRBJ1-2, with 10 bases lining up with TRBD1. The length of the CDR3 is 15 residues. Germline V gene sequence: CDR1 LGHNA, CDR2 YSLEER. Trimming at V came to 0 bases and at J to 4 bases, leaving 2 bases not matched to a gene.

The J gene is TRBJ2-7, the V gene TRBV27, with 12 bases fitting TRBD2. This CDR3 is 15 amino acids long. Looked up from germline, CDR1 is MNHEY and CDR2 is SMNVEV (reference sequence). J lost 2 bases, V lost 5 bases, and 4 bases had no gene match. DNA for the CDR3: TGTGCCAGCAGTCCACGGACTAGCGGGGCCTACGAGCAGTACTTC. Its translation: CASSPRTSGAYEQYF.

This clone was observed a few times. This chain connects TRBV5-1 to TRBJ1-2; possibly TRBD1 for D (5 bases). This CDR3 has 15 amino acids. The V gene's germline CDR1 is SGHRS and CDR2 YFSETQ. Trimming took off 0 bases at V and 10 bases at J, with 19 bases between the two ends. The CDR3 nucleotides read TGCGCCAGCAGCTTGGTGGTCGGGGGAGCGGGGGTCTACACCTTC. As protein: CASSLVVGGAGVYTF.

The chain employs TRBV10-3 and TRBJ1-2; a weak D match, TRBD1 (5 bases). Trimming took off 3 bases at V and 5 bases at J, with 16 bases between the two ends. The V gene's germline CDR1 is ENHRY and CDR2 SYGVKD. The CDR3 is made up of 15 amino acids. CDR3 bases: TGTGCCATCAGTGATCCTATAGGGGTTAAGTATGGCTACACCTTC. As protein: CAISDPIGVKYGYTF.